The clone carrying this TCR beta chain was observed at least ten times. Its antigen is still unknown. The V end was cut by 0 bases, the J end by 0 bases, with 6 bases between. The CDR3 consists of 15 residues. Germline V gives CDR1 DFQATT, CDR2 SNEGSKA (reference sequence). This sample stems from a study of CD8 T cells in ankylosing spondylitis. General study findings and limits: Researchers report that disease-linked clones proved CD8+ and relatively rare in peripheral blood.

Via MiXCR, TCRdb re-called the 5' RACE reads, giving one row per CDR3 protein. The data hold 200,000 to 250,000 distinct CDR3 sequences, with roughly 10% observed a single time. This chain links TRBV20-1 with TRBJ1-6; no firm D call. The sequence derives from a male donor with ankylosing spondylitis or in good health (not recorded which). Specimen: blood, either unsorted or a sorted T cell fraction (not recorded which). Here the CDR3 reads CSARDPGSYNSPLHF. CDR3 in DNA: TGCAGTGCTAGAGATCCCGGCTCCTATAATTCACCCCTCCACTTT.